The 9 T cell receptor beta chains below come from one sample, sequenced in a study of Graves' ophthalmopathy and Graves' hyperthyroidism. Amplified TCR beta CDR3 regions were obtained using RNA transcripts as template. HTBI primers primed a first-round RT-PCR, and a second-round multiplex PCR followed. One entry per CDR3 protein, called by TCRdb with MiXCR from the multiplex PCR reads. Of over a million distinct CDR3 sequences detected, around a third appear once; the ten largest clones hold 8.5% to 14%. The source material was peripheral blood or thyroid tissue (not recorded which). The origin of the receptors is an adult man with Graves' hyperthyroidism.

This clonotype turned up a few times. V usage is TRBV10-3 and J usage is TRBJ2-7; no clear D. The J call is in doubt because the DNA end fits TRBJ2-5 better. The CDR3 loop spans 11 amino acids. Germline V gene lookup returns CDR1 ENHRY and CDR2 SYGVKD. CDR3: CAISAWETQYF. Here the CDR3 DNA reads TGTGCCATCAGCGCCTGGGAGACCCAGTACTTC.

This sequence joins TRBV12-3 or TRBV12-4 and TRBJ1-4, with 7 bases fitting TRBD1. CDR3 length: 15 residues. V lost 5 bases, J lost 5 bases, and 8 bases stayed unmatched. The CDR3 nucleotides read TGTGCCAGCAGTCAAACAGGGGCCTTCAATGAAAAACTGTTTTTT. Translation gives CASSQTGAFNEKLFF.

This clonotype occurred a few times. V is TRBV4-3 and J is TRBJ1-2; maybe TRBD1 (5 bases). Trimming pared 3 bases from V and 5 bases from J, leaving 10 bases between. The CDR3 covers 13 residues. Germline CDR1 and CDR2: LGHNA and YSLEER. The CDR3 loop is CASSHRGVYGYTF. For the CDR3, the DNA is TGCGCCAGCAGCCACCGGGGGGTATATGGCTACACCTTC.

V is TRBV12-3 or TRBV12-4 and J is TRBJ1-2; D gene uncertain. Trimming removed 0 bases from V and 4 bases from J, with 12 bases in between. The CDR3 sequence is 15 residues long. CDR3 loop: CASSLAPKRLYGYTF. CDR3 nucleotides: TGTGCCAGCAGTTTAGCCCCTAAGCGGCTCTATGGCTACACCTTC.

This clonotype was observed a handful of times. The CDR3 protein is CASSTEQVILSGANVLTF. Written as DNA, the CDR3 is TGTGCCAGCAGTACAGAACAGGTGATTCTCTCTGGGGCCAACGTCCTGACTTTC. The V and J genes are TRBV12-3 or TRBV12-4 and TRBJ2-6, with TRBD1 as a possible D gene (5 bases). V dropped 5 bases and J dropped 0 bases, with 17 bases sitting between them. This CDR3 comprises 18 residues.

This clonotype was picked up one time. The V gene is TRBV10-3, the J gene TRBJ1-4; D unresolved. Trimming shortened V by 7 bases and J by 11 bases, and 17 bases separated the two germline ends. This CDR3 comprises 13 residues. Germline CDR1 is ENHRY and CDR2 is SYGVKD. CDR3 in amino acids: CAIKEGDGDKLFF. CDR3 DNA: TGTGCCATCAAGGAAGGAGATGGGGATAAACTGTTTTTT.

The V call is TRBV10-2, the J call TRBJ2-7, with 12 bases fitting TRBD2. This CDR3 is 15 amino acids long. V lost 4 bases, J lost 5 bases, and 6 bases stayed unmatched. Germline-derived CDR1 and CDR2 are WSHSY and SAAADI. In DNA form, the CDR3 reads TGCGCCAGCAGTGCCGGACTAGCGGGGCTCGACGAGCAGTACTTC. It specifies CASSAGLAGLDEQYF.

This clonotype was found many times. The chain combines TRBV14 with TRBJ2-7; weak D call: TRBD1 (6 bases). CDR1 is SGHDN, CDR2 FVKESK, per germline. V was pared by 3 bases and J by 5 bases, with 20 bases between. The CDR3 sequence is 16 residues long. CDR3: CASSHHLGQGPHEQYF. In DNA form, the CDR3 reads TGTGCCAGCAGCCATCACCTGGGGCAGGGGCCCCACGAGCAGTACTTC.

This clonotype was counted a single time. J is TRBJ1-2 and V is TRBV10-2; 7 nucleotides align to TRBD1. Germline V gene sequence: CDR1 WSHSY, CDR2 SAAADI. V lost 2 bases, J lost 4 bases, and 7 bases stayed unmatched. This CDR3 is built from 15 residues. This chain's CDR3 is CASSEPDRPIYGYTF. Here the CDR3 DNA reads TGCGCCAGCAGTGAGCCGGACAGGCCGATCTATGGCTACACCTTC.